Below, 8 T cell receptor beta chains from the same sample are listed, as sequenced in a study of shared clonotypes between healthy human individuals. Clones were sequenced by immunoSEQ multiplex PCR, and TCRdb holds only the in-frame ones, with some missing. Among approximately 240,000 clones listed, over 60% were seen once. Material for sequencing was memory CD4+ T cells sorted from blood. Subset indicated: CD45RA-negative fraction. These receptors originate from a man aged 25 to 40 in good health.

The chain has TRBV7-9 and TRBJ2-2, with 7 bases fitting TRBD2. Losses at the gene ends were 7 bases for V and 4 bases for J; bases not matched to a gene: 9. CDR1 is SEHNR and CDR2 is FQNEAQ in the germline V gene (reference sequence). This CDR3 is built from 15 residues. Written as DNA, the CDR3 is TGTGCCAGCACCGTCAGCGGGATCAGCACCGGGGAGCTGTTTTTT. Encoded protein: CASTVSGISTGELFF.

This chain connects TRBV11-2 to TRBJ2-7; 8 bases are shared with TRBD2. Trimming removed 1 base from V and 4 bases from J; junction bases left unmatched: 3. Per germline, CDR1 SGHAT and CDR2 FQNNGV. This CDR3 comprises 14 residues. CDR3 residues: CASSLVGGVYEQYF. CDR3 in DNA: TGTGCCAGCAGCTTAGTCGGGGGGGTTTACGAGCAGTACTTC.

V usage is TRBV7-9 and J usage is TRBJ2-5, with D possibly TRBD1 on 6 matching bases. Trimming took 5 bases from V and 5 from J, leaving 24 bases between them. Per the germline V gene, CDR1 is SEHNR and CDR2 is FQNEAQ (reference sequence). The CDR3 has 17 amino acids. The DNA for the CDR3 is TGTGCCAGCAGCAAACAAAAAGCGATCCAGGGGATGGAGACCCAGTACTTC. It is translated as CASSKQKAIQGMETQYF.

V gene TRBV29-1 combines with J gene TRBJ2-2; TRBD2 aligns across 7 bases. The length of the CDR3 is 15 residues. The V gene end was trimmed by 4 bases and the J gene end by 4 bases; junction bases not matched to a gene: 9. Germline V gene lookup returns CDR1 SQVTM and CDR2 ANQGSEA. The CDR3 spells CSVGLLAWGTGELFF. The CDR3 nucleotides read TGCAGCGTTGGATTACTAGCGTGGGGCACCGGGGAGCTGTTTTTT.

This chain uses TRBV2 with TRBJ2-7; tentatively, D is TRBD2 (6 bases). The V end lost 4 bases, the J end lost 3 bases, and 7 bases lay between the germline ends. This CDR3 comprises 12 residues. Per germline, CDR1 SNHLY and CDR2 FYNNEI. In nucleotides, the CDR3 is TGTGCCAGCAGTGTCGGGAGCTACGAGCAGTACTTC. Translating it yields CASSVGSYEQYF.

This clone was observed a handful of times. At one boundary the junction diverges from the germline segment, which might be a read error. The chain has TRBV7-8 and TRBJ1-2; TRBD1 agrees at 8 bases. CDR1 is SGHVS and CDR2 is FQNEAQ in the germline V gene. The length of the CDR3 is 14 residues. CDR3 sequence: CASSLNGQGLSGDF. As DNA, the CDR3 is TGTGCCAGCAGCTTAAACGGACAGGGACTCTCGGGTGACTTC.

The rearrangement joins TRBV27 to TRBJ2-7; D possibly uses TRBD1 or TRBD2 (5 bases each). This CDR3 is 15 amino acids long. Germline CDR1 is MNHEY and CDR2 is SMNVEV (reference sequence). Trimming left V 9 bases short and J 5 bases short, with 23 bases between. The CDR3 DNA reads TGTGCCAGGCCAGGGCGACCCGGAGTAGCGAACGAGCAGTACTTC. Encoded protein: CARPGRPGVANEQYF.

V is TRBV6-6 and J is TRBJ1-2, with 8 positions matching TRBD1. V gave up 6 bases and J gave up 1 base; unmatched junction bases: 10. Germline V gene sequence: CDR1 MNHNY, CDR2 SVGAGI (reference sequence). The CDR3 runs to 16 residues. The CDR3 DNA follows: TGTGCCAGCAGATCCCAGGGGGCGAGCCTTAACTATGGCTACACCTTC. Translating it yields CASRSQGASLNYGYTF.